This T cell receptor beta chain was identified in a study of cytomegalovirus exposure and HLA in healthy donors. Looking at the study overall: The study placed 70% to 90% of its roughly 430 genotyped donors in the Caucasian-associated ancestry cluster.

The PCR used 60 Vbeta and 13 Jbeta primers. This table comes from immunoSEQ multiplex PCR, and its TCRdb copy is limited to in-frame clones, with some not included. Altogether about 68,000 clones are present, roughly four fifths being singletons, with the ten largest covering 6.5% to 7%. The germline CDR1 and CDR2 sequences are SGHNT and YYREEE (reference sequence). The CDR3 contains 14 residues. Deletions cut 4 bases from V and 1 base from J, with 11 bases between. With respect to this clone: The target antigen is unknown.

Study-level findings and limits: Researchers counted about 150 TCR beta chains as cytomegalovirus-associated. The likely origin of a cluster of highly shared sequence variants was a sequencing artifact.

This TCR was sampled from a human donor in good health. This sequence joins TRBV5-4 and TRBJ1-1, with D unresolved. The material sequenced was PBMCs. CDR3 amino acids: CASSPRTSNTEAFF. The CDR3 region has the DNA TGTGCCAGCAGCCCCAGAACGTCGAACACTGAAGCTTTCTTT.